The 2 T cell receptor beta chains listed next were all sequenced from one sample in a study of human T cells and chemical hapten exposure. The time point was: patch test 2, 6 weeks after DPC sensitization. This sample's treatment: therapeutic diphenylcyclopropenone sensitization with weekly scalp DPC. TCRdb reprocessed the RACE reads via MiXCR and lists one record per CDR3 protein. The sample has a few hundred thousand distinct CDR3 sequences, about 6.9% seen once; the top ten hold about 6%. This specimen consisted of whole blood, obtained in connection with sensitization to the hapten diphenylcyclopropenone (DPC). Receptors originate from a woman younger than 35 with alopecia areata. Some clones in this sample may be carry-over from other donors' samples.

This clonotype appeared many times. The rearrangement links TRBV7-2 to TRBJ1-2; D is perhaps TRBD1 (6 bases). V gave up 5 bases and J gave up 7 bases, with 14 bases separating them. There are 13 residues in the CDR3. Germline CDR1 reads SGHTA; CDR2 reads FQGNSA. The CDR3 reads CASSPRAGAGYTF. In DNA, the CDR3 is TGTGCCAGCAGCCCGCGTGCGGGGGCTGGCTACACCTTC.

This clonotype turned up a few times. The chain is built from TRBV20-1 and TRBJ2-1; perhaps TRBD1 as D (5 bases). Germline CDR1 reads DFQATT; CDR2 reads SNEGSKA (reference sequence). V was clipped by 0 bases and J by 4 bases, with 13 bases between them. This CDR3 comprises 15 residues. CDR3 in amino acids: CSARDGPGSYNEQFF. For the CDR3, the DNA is TGCAGTGCTAGAGATGGGCCAGGGTCGTACAATGAGCAGTTCTTC.